One and the same sample provided the 16 T cell receptor beta chains below, sequenced in a study of beta chain features in type 1 diabetes. Findings of the study overall: Shortening that was moderate but significant affected the TCRB CDR3s of Type 1 diabetes patients in all four CD4+ subsets.

Isolated RNA was reverse transcribed in full, so expressed TCRB transcripts were sequenced. TCRdb's table, derived via immunoSEQ multiplex PCR, lists solely in-frame clones and lacks some. The sample has roughly 330,000 clones; less than 15% are singletons. Antigen specificity for these receptors is unknown. The source material was naive CD4+ T cells from blood. Receptors were obtained from a woman between 18 and 30 years old with type 1 diabetes.

This clone was counted a few times. V gene TRBV18 combines with J gene TRBJ2-3, with TRBD2 identical over 9 bases. Germline V gene sequence: CDR1 KGHSH, CDR2 LQKENI. The CDR3 covers 17 residues. V dropped 0 bases and J dropped 0; count of bases not matched to a gene: 4. The CDR3 nucleotides read TGTGCCAGCTCACCACCGGGGCTAGCGGGGAGCACAGATACGCAGTATTTT. This translates into CASSPPGLAGSTDTQYF.

V is TRBV5-4 and J is TRBJ1-1, with D unresolved. Germline V gene lookup returns CDR1 SGHNT and CDR2 YYREEE (reference sequence). This CDR3 has 13 residues. V gave up 1 base and J gave up 3 bases, with 7 bases separating them. CDR3 protein: CASSLTGDTEAFF. The DNA of the CDR3 is TGTGCCAGCAGCTTGACCGGGGACACTGAAGCTTTCTTT.

The gene calls are TRBV21-1 and TRBJ2-3; TRBD1, the D gene given by the table, was not confirmed from the DNA. TRBV21-1 is assigned pseudogene status. The CDR3 runs to 15 residues. The chain's CDR3 is CASQNTGGWPDTQYF. The DNA for the CDR3 is TGTGCCAGCCAAAATACAGGGGGATGGCCAGATACGCAGTATTTT.

V is TRBV5-1 and J is TRBJ2-7; TRBD2 matches at 8 bases. V shed 4 bases, J shed 2 bases, and the junction held 5 bases outside the gene matches. The CDR3 runs to 14 residues. Germline V gives CDR1 SGHRS, CDR2 YFSETQ. This CDR3 reads CASSPSGPPYEQYF. The CDR3 bases are TGCGCCAGCAGCCCTAGCGGGCCCCCCTACGAGCAGTACTTC.

This clone was detected a few times. Other DNA sequences from this sample encode an identical CDR3 as well. The chain uses TRBV5-1 and TRBJ2-1; 7 nucleotides align to TRBD2. With 3 bases clipped from V and 0 bases from J, the junction kept 3 bases outside the gene matches. The CDR3 has 15 amino acids. Germline CDR1 is SGHRS and CDR2 is YFSETQ. The DNA of the CDR3 is TGCGCCAGCAGCTCAGCGGGAAGCTCCTACAATGAGCAGTTCTTC. This encodes CASSSAGSSYNEQFF.

This clone has just a few counts. The chain carries TRBV30 and TRBJ1-1; tentative D call: TRBD1 (5 bases). This CDR3 has 13 amino acids. The V end was cut by 2 bases, the J end by 0 bases, with 7 bases between. CDR1 is GTSNPN, CDR2 SVGIG, per germline (reference sequence). CDR3: CAWSPTVNTEAFF. CDR3 sequence (DNA): TGTGCCTGGAGTCCGACAGTGAACACTGAAGCTTTCTTT.

This clone was seen only a few times. The chain links TRBV18 to TRBJ2-1; 7 nucleotides align to TRBD1. There are 14 residues in the CDR3. Trimming took 3 bases from V and 4 from J; bases not matched to a gene: 3. The germline V gene has CDR1 KGHSH and CDR2 LQKENI. In DNA, the CDR3 is TGTGCCAGCTCACCCGGGACAGTTTACAATGAGCAGTTCTTC. This sequence encodes CASSPGTVYNEQFF.

This clone has just one count. The genes are TRBV19 and TRBJ1-1; the match to TRBD1 covers 8 bases. From germline, CDR1 is LNHDA and CDR2 SQIVND (reference sequence). J gave up 5 bases and V 8 bases, and 7 bases lay outside the gene matches. The CDR3 runs 13 residues. CDR3 DNA sequence: TGTGCCAGTGATCAGGGGGCTCGGACTGAAGCTTTCTTT. Translating gives CASDQGARTEAFF.

The chain combines TRBV18 with TRBJ2-5; D perhaps matches TRBD2 (5 bases). The CDR3 is made up of 16 amino acids. Germline V gives CDR1 KGHSH, CDR2 LQKENI. V lost 0 bases and J lost 5, with 16 bases in between. CDR3 residues: CASSPPGVSDPETQYF. CDR3 DNA: TGTGCCAGCTCACCACCGGGAGTGAGTGATCCGGAGACCCAGTACTTC.

This clone was detected a few times. The chain is built from TRBV7-3 and TRBJ2-1; 7 bases align to TRBD2. The J segment lost 1 base and the V segment lost 4 bases, leaving 4 bases of the junction unmatched. The germline V gene encodes CDR1 SGHTA and CDR2 FQGTGA. The CDR3 extends over 15 amino acids. In nucleotides, the CDR3 is TGTGCCAGCAGCTACCTGGGGGGGTCCTACAATGAGCAGTTCTTC. Translation gives CASSYLGGSYNEQFF.

This clone has a handful of counts. The gene calls are TRBV9 and TRBJ2-2, with D possibly TRBD2 on 6 matching bases. This CDR3 is built from 16 residues. The germline V gene encodes CDR1 SGDLS and CDR2 YYNGEE. V shed 5 bases and J shed 1 base, with 15 bases lying between them. CDR3 coding DNA: TGTGCCAGCAGTGAAGGTGCGGGACGGAACACCGGGGAGCTGTTTTTT. Protein sequence: CASSEGAGRNTGELFF.

Only a few counts were recorded for this clone. The chain has TRBV5-1 and TRBJ2-6; D ambiguous. The V and J ends lost 4 bases and 0 bases respectively, with 8 bases between them. This CDR3 region has 15 residues. Looked up from germline, CDR1 is SGHRS and CDR2 is YFSETQ. CDR3 in amino acids: CASSPLGSGANVLTF. The CDR3 nucleotides read TGCGCCAGCAGCCCCCTCGGCTCTGGGGCCAACGTCCTGACTTTC.

The V gene is TRBV18, the J gene TRBJ1-1; D is unclear. The CDR3 contains 13 residues. Trimming took off 6 bases at V and 1 base at J, with 9 bases between the two ends. Germline-derived CDR1 and CDR2 are KGHSH and LQKENI. The CDR3 is CASSATENTEAFF. CDR3 DNA sequence: TGTGCCAGCTCGGCCACAGAGAACACTGAAGCTTTCTTT.

The V gene is TRBV29-1, the J gene TRBJ2-5; perhaps TRBD2 as D (5 bases). Germline loops: CDR1 SQVTM, CDR2 ANQGSEA. The V gene lost 5 bases and the J gene lost 3 bases, with 13 bases spanning the gap. This CDR3 spans 13 amino acids. The CDR3 DNA sequence: TGCAGCGTTCGATCAGCGGAGGAAGAGACCCAGTACTTC. It translates to CSVRSAEEETQYF.

This clone was seen a few times. CDR3 protein: CASSPEEQFF. Written as DNA, the CDR3 is TGTGCCAGCAGCCCAGAAGAGCAGTTCTTC. The chain joins TRBV7-9 to TRBJ2-1; D call uncertain. This CDR3 has 10 residues. V gave up 5 bases and J gave up 10 bases, with 6 bases separating them. CDR1 is SEHNR, CDR2 FQNEAQ, per germline (reference sequence). The variable domain in full, with the rest retrieved from reference TRBV7-9 and TRBJ2-1, is DTGVSQNPRHKITKRGQNVTFRCDPISEHNRLYWYRQTLGQGPEFLTYFQNEAQLEKSRLLSDRFSAERPKGSFSTLEIQRTEQGDSAMYLCASSPEEQFFGPGTRLTVL.

This clone occurred a few times. The sample contains more than one DNA sequence encoding this CDR3. The rearrangement uses TRBV30 and TRBJ2-1; unclear D gene. With 4 bases removed from V and 3 bases from J, the gap between germline ends came to 4 bases. Germline V gene sequence: CDR1 GTSNPN, CDR2 SVGIG (reference sequence). The CDR3 length is 11 residues. CDR3 sequence: CAWTGYNEQFF. Here the CDR3 DNA reads TGTGCCTGGACCGGCTACAATGAGCAGTTCTTC.